Listed below are T cell receptor beta chains from one sample, sequenced in a study of T cell responses to AZD1222 COVID-19 vaccine. TCRdb keeps only in-frame clones here, not all; method: immunoSEQ multiplex PCR. The table lists around 100,000 clones, 87% of them singletons. The sequenced sample was peripheral blood, obtained on day 0 of MenACWY control vaccination. The receptors here all came from an adult in good health. CDR3s include the opening cysteine and the closing phenylalanine or tryptophan. The D gene is left open where the match is weak. Only part of the rows carry a size: once, few, many, or a class if the clone is expanded.

size: -
D: -
V: TRBV10-3
J: TRBJ1-5
DNA: TGTGCCATCAGTGAGTCGACGCGAGCGGTAGGGCCCCAGCATTTT
CDR3: CAISESTRAVGPQHF

size: -
D: TRBD1
V: TRBV19
J: TRBJ1-5
DNA: TGTGCCAGTTCTAACAGGGGTAGCGGCAATCAGCCCCAGCATTTT
CDR3: CASSNRGSGNQPQHF

size: once
D: TRBD1
V: TRBV7-6
J: TRBJ1-6
DNA: TGTGCCAGCAGCCCTAGTCCGACAGGGAATTCACCCCTCCACTTT
CDR3: CASSPSPTGNSPLHF

size: -
D: TRBD2
V: TRBV9
J: TRBJ2-2
DNA: TGTGCCAGCAGCGTGTCGAGCGGGAGTAGAGGTGTCGGGGAGCTGTTTTTT
CDR3: CASSVSSGSRGVGELFF

size: -
D: -
V: TRBV9
J: TRBJ2-5
DNA: TGTGCCAGCAGCGCCCCACCCGAGAGGGAGACCCAGTACTTC
CDR3: CASSAPPERETQYF

size: once
D: -
V: TRBV18
J: TRBJ2-2
DNA: TGTGCCAGCTCACCAGGGGGGTCCACCGGGGAGCTGTTTTTT
CDR3: CASSPGGSTGELFF

size: -
D: TRBD1
V: TRBV7-8
J: TRBJ1-5
DNA: TGTGCCAGCAGCTTGCACGGGACAGGGTCGTTCCCCAATCAGCCCCAGCATTTT
CDR3: CASSLHGTGSFPNQPQHF

size: -
D: TRBD2
V: TRBV3-1/TRBV3-2
J: TRBJ2-7
DNA: TGTGCCAGCAGCCCCGCATCCCCCCTAGCGGTCTACGAGCAGTACTTC
CDR3: CASSPASPLAVYEQYF

size: -
D: TRBD2
V: TRBV7-9
J: TRBJ2-3
DNA: TGTGCCAGCGGGGCTAGCGGGAGAGGAGATACGCAGTATTTT
CDR3: CASGASGRGDTQYF

size: -
D: -
V: TRBV6-2/TRBV6-3
J: TRBJ1-2
DNA: TGTGCCAGCAGTTTCGAACCCGGGACATCTTCTTCCTATGGCTACACCTTC
CDR3: CASSFEPGTSSSYGYTF

size: -
D: TRBD1
V: TRBV7-3
J: TRBJ2-3
DNA: TGTGCCAGCAGTCCAAACAGGGGGCGCCTGTCAGATACGCAGTATTTT
CDR3: CASSPNRGRLSDTQYF

size: -
D: -
V: TRBV13
J: TRBJ1-1
DNA: TGTGCCAGCAGCCTTACTCCGGGCCTGAACACTGAAGCTTTCTTT
CDR3: CASSLTPGLNTEAFF

size: -
D: TRBD1
V: TRBV18
J: TRBJ1-3
DNA: TGTGCCAGCTCACCGACAGGGTTTGGAAACACCATATATTTT
CDR3: CASSPTGFGNTIYF

size: -
D: -
V: TRBV7-9
J: TRBJ2-3
DNA: TGTGCCAGCAGACAGCCCGACCTCGTAGACACAGATACGCAGTATTTT
CDR3: CASRQPDLVDTDTQYF

size: -
D: TRBD2
V: TRBV4-1
J: TRBJ2-1
DNA: TGCGCCAGCAGCCAATCCCTCCTAGCGGGAGGGCCTATGGGTGAGCAGTTCTTC
CDR3: CASSQSLLAGGPMGEQFF

size: once
D: -
V: TRBV5-4
J: TRBJ2-3
DNA: TGTGCCAGCAGCTTGGGGGGAAGCACAGATACGCAGTATTTT
CDR3: CASSLGGSTDTQYF

size: once
D: -
V: TRBV6-5
J: TRBJ2-2
DNA: TGTGCCAGCAGTTACGGGGGGGAGCTGTTTTTT
CDR3: CASSYGGELFF

size: few
D: -
V: TRBV5-1
J: TRBJ2-3
DNA: TGCGCCAGCAGCTTCCTTTCAGGGTTTGCAGATACGCAGTATTTT
CDR3: CASSFLSGFADTQYF